The following is a T cell receptor beta chain sequence with its context. Antigen specificity is unknown. These data are taken from a study of OX40 agonist ivuxolimab in advanced cancers. About the research overall: Anti-PD-1, anti-PD-L1 or anti-CTLA-4 therapy given earlier was allowed, and approximately 40% had some. Points from the study as a whole: Clonal expansion by week 6 occurred in CD4+ and CD8+ blood T cells (at 0.1 to 3.0 mg/kg). CD8+ T cells averaged more expanded clones than CD4+.

The CDR3 length is 13 residues. In germline, CDR1 is MNHEY, CDR2 SMNVEV (reference sequence). V lost 8 bases and J 2 bases, leaving 7 bases between the germline ends. Autoimmune disease history or systemic immunosuppression led to patients being barred. Sequenced by immunoSEQ multiplex PCR; TCRdb stores in-frame clones only, minus some. Here the sample spans 41,000 or so clones, roughly 80% being singletons. This sample comprised CD4+ or CD8+ T cells sorted from blood, obtained in a trial of the OX40 agonist ivuxolimab. This receptor was identified in an adult with an advanced solid tumor such as melanoma, head and neck, liver or kidney cancer. The V and J genes are TRBV27 and TRBJ1-6; D is undetermined. Here the CDR3 reads CASGWTYNSPLHF. CDR3 coding DNA: TGTGCCAGCGGGTGGACCTATAATTCACCCCTCCACTTT.